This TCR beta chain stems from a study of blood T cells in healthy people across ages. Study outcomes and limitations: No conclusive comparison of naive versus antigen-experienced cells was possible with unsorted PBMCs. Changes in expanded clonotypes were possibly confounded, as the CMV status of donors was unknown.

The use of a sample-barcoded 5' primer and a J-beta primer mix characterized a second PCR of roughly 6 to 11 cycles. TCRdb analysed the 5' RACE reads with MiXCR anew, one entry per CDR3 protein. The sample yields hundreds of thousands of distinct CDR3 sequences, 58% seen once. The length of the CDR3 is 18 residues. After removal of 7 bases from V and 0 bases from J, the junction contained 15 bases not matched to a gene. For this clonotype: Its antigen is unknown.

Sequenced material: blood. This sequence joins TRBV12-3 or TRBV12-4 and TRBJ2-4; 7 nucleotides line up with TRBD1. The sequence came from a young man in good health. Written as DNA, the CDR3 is TGTGCCAGCAAACCAGGAACGGGACAGTTCATAGCCAAAAACATTCAGTACTTC. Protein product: CASKPGTGQFIAKNIQYF.